The rows below give T cell receptor beta chains drawn from one sample of a study of blood T cell repertoires in COVID-19. Assay: immunoSEQ multiplex PCR; the TCRdb copy retains only in-frame clones and omits some. This sample yields about 42,000 clones, of which around nine tenths are seen a single time; around 0.4% belongs to the top ten. Input material: peripheral blood. The source is a human donor in a cohort sampled during active COVID-19. Both conserved end residues are part of each CDR3. D genes are given only for firm matches. Size values are once, few and many counts, or a class for expanded clones, and some rows have none.

cdr3_aa	cdr3_nt	j_call	d_call	clone_size	v_call
CAISETGEEDSPLHF	TGTGCCATCAGTGAGACAGGGGAGGAGGATTCACCCCTCCACTTT	TRBJ1-6	TRBD1	NA	TRBV10-3
CASILAGGNTEAFF	TGTGCCAGCATACTAGCGGGAGGGAACACTGAAGCTTTCTTT	TRBJ1-1	NA	NA	TRBV6-5
CASSEMPRQGNYGYTF	TGTGCCAGCAGTGAAATGCCCCGGCAGGGTAACTATGGCTACACCTTC	TRBJ1-2	NA	once	TRBV2
CSVGFGQGSYEQYF	TGCAGCGTTGGCTTTGGGCAGGGGAGCTACGAGCAGTACTTC	TRBJ2-7	NA	NA	TRBV29-1
CASSIPGQIYEQYF	TGTGCCAGTAGTATTCCGGGACAGATATACGAGCAGTACTTC	TRBJ2-7	TRBD1	few	TRBV19
CASSTLQGNYGYTF	TGTGCCAGTAGTACCCTACAGGGGAACTATGGCTACACCTTC	TRBJ1-2	TRBD1	NA	TRBV19
CASSLNQPQHF	TGTGCCAGCAGTCTCAATCAGCCCCAGCATTTT	TRBJ1-5	NA	NA	TRBV2
CSASGGSSSEGYTF	TGCAGTGCTAGTGGAGGGAGTTCATCGGAGGGCTACACCTTC	TRBJ1-2	NA	NA	TRBV20-1
CASSPLAKGDNEQFF	TGTGCCAGCTCACCACTGGCCAAGGGAGACAATGAGCAGTTCTTC	TRBJ2-1	NA	NA	TRBV18
CASSPVAGTYEQYF	TGTGCCAGCAGCCCAGTGGCGGGGACCTACGAGCAGTACTTC	TRBJ2-7	NA	NA	TRBV7-2
CASSFMTEAFF	TGTGCCAGCAGCTTTATGACTGAAGCTTTCTTT	TRBJ1-1	NA	NA	TRBV7-9
CASSTLQGVTEAFF	TGTGCCAGCAGCACCCTACAGGGTGTCACTGAAGCTTTCTTT	TRBJ1-1	NA	NA	TRBV11-2
CASSYGTGERAFF	TGTGCCAGCAGTTACGGGACAGGGGAACGAGCTTTCTTT	TRBJ1-1	TRBD1	NA	TRBV6-5
CASSLGSSGANVLTF	TGTGCCAGCAGTTTGGGGAGCTCTGGGGCCAACGTCCTGACTTTC	TRBJ2-6	NA	NA	TRBV27
CATSRVGQGAFRDEQYF	TGTGCCACCAGCAGAGTTGGACAGGGGGCTTTCAGGGACGAGCAGTACTTC	TRBJ2-7	TRBD1	NA	TRBV15
CASRGQGGKLFF	TGTGCCAGCCGTGGACAGGGCGGAAAACTGTTTTTT	TRBJ1-4	TRBD1	NA	TRBV27
CASSYSLERPNYGYTF	TGTGCCAGCAGTTACTCCTTAGAGCGACCTAACTATGGCTACACCTTC	TRBJ1-2	NA	NA	TRBV6-2/TRBV6-3
CASSLDRGWTEAFF	TGTGCCAGCAGCTTAGACAGGGGTTGGACTGAAGCTTTCTTT	TRBJ1-1	TRBD1	NA	TRBV5-6
CASSSASGGPGEQYF	TGTGCCAGCAGTAGCGCTAGCGGGGGCCCGGGAGAGCAGTACTTC	TRBJ2-7	TRBD2	NA	TRBV6-2/TRBV6-3
CASRTRQGAYGYTF	TGTGCCAGCAGAACCCGACAGGGGGCTTATGGCTACACCTTC	TRBJ1-2	TRBD1	once	TRBV6-5
CSASPGNQPQHF	TGCAGTGCTAGTCCCGGCAATCAGCCCCAGCATTTT	TRBJ1-5	NA	NA	TRBV20-1
CASSWTSGNEQFF	TGTGCCAGCAGTTGGACTAGCGGGAATGAGCAGTTCTTC	TRBJ2-1	TRBD2	NA	TRBV6-2/TRBV6-3
CASSQDGGGNSPLHF	TGCGCCAGCAGCCAAGACGGGGGGGGCAATTCACCCCTCCACTTT	TRBJ1-6	NA	once	TRBV4-3
CSFGHGGTEAFF	TGCAGCTTTGGACATGGAGGGACTGAAGCTTTCTTT	TRBJ1-1	NA	NA	TRBV29-1
CASSEGQAPLYEQYF	TGTGCCAGCAGTGAGGGGCAGGCCCCACTCTACGAGCAGTACTTC	TRBJ2-7	NA	NA	TRBV2
CASSFGVPGGRNEQFF	TGTGCCAGCAGCTTCGGGGTTCCGGGGGGCCGGAATGAGCAGTTCTTC	TRBJ2-1	NA	NA	TRBV7-9
CASSKKKEDREWEQYF	TGTGCCAGCAGCAAAAAAAAGGAGGACAGGGAGTGGGAGCAGTACTTC	TRBJ2-7	NA	once	TRBV21-1
CASSLAGTVLYEQYF	TGTGCCAGCAGCTTAGCTGGGACAGTACTCTACGAGCAGTACTTC	TRBJ2-7	TRBD1	NA	TRBV11-2
CASSDPSPRGQGALESSYNEQFF	TGTGCCAGCAGTGACCCGTCTCCCAGAGGACAGGGGGCCTTAGAGAGCTCCTACAATGAGCAGTTCTTC	TRBJ2-1	TRBD1	NA	TRBV6-4
CASSQGRTALEQYF	TGCGCCAGCAGCCAAGGGAGGACAGCCCTTGAGCAGTACTTC	TRBJ2-7	NA	NA	TRBV4-3
CASRDRAFSNQPQHF	TGTGCCAGTAGGGACAGGGCTTTTAGCAATCAGCCCCAGCATTTT	TRBJ1-5	TRBD1	NA	TRBV19
CASSIEARNYGYTF	TGTGCCAGTAGTATAGAGGCCAGAAACTATGGCTACACCTTC	TRBJ1-2	NA	NA	TRBV19
CAGSFAGGGYTF	TGTGCCGGCAGTTTTGCAGGAGGAGGCTACACCTTC	TRBJ1-2	NA	NA	TRBV12-3/TRBV12-4
CASSLLPEYDYTF	TGTGCCAGCAGTTTATTGCCCGAGTATGACTACACCTTC	TRBJ1-2	NA	NA	TRBV12-3/TRBV12-4
CASSSRYEQYF	TGTGCCAGCAGCTCGCGCTACGAGCAGTACTTC	TRBJ2-7	NA	few	TRBV12-3/TRBV12-4
CASSAHGDGPGGGTEAFF	TGTGCCAGCAGCGCCCACGGGGACGGCCCTGGGGGGGGCACTGAAGCTTTCTTT	TRBJ1-1	NA	once	TRBV9
CASSSGSYGSEDYGYTF	TGTGCCAGCAGCTCCGGGTCGTACGGAAGTGAGGACTATGGCTACACCTTC	TRBJ1-2	NA	NA	TRBV11-2